The 5 T cell receptor beta chains reported below all come from one sample, sequenced in a study of molecular identifiers for immune sequencing clone quantification. Each CDR3 protein is one row after TCRdb ran MiXCR on the PCR reads. The sample has hundreds of thousands of distinct CDR3 sequences, about 20% seen once. Sample: naive CD8+ T cells from blood, with Jurkat cell RNA spiked in. Subset denoted: FACS-sorted CD8+CD4-CCR7+CD45RA+ naive T cells. The receptor set was obtained from a human donor in good health. Some libraries in this study had Jurkat cell RNA spiked in.

V and J are TRBV4-1 and TRBJ1-2; D unclear. Looked up from germline, CDR1 is MGHRA and CDR2 is YSYEKL. This CDR3 region has 14 residues. V was clipped by 3 bases and J by 10 bases, with 18 bases between them. CDR3 residues: CASSHPTDLWSYTF. In DNA, the CDR3 is TGCGCCAGCAGCCATCCCACGGACCTATGGTCCTACACCTTC.

This clonotype was seen a handful of times. A much larger clone lies a single base off, so this may be a read error. This sequence joins TRBV29-1 and TRBJ2-5; a possible D gene is TRBD1 (6 bases). CDR3 length: 12 residues. Germline CDR1 reads SQVTM; CDR2 reads ANQGSEA. V lost 7 bases to trimming and J lost 3 bases, with 12 bases between them. CDR3 DNA: TGCAGCGCCGCAGGGGTGGAAGAGACCCAGTACTTC. Translating gives CSAAGVEETQYF.

Notes on this clonotype: A clone one base away is much larger, so this may be a read error. The chain carries TRBV7-3 and TRBJ2-1, with D perhaps TRBD2 (6 bases). The germline CDR1 and CDR2 sequences are SGHTA and FQGTGA. The CDR3 has 17 amino acids. CDR3 region: CASSPRSSGEEYSEQFF. The CDR3, as DNA: TGTGCCAGCAGCCCAAGGTCATCGGGAGAGGAGTACAGTGAGCAGTTCTTC.

In its sample, this clonotype was seen many times. V usage is TRBV7-8 and J usage is TRBJ2-7; D call uncertain. The CDR3 is 13 amino acids. The germline V gene has CDR1 SGHVS and CDR2 FQNEAQ. With 5 bases removed from V and 4 bases from J, the gap between germline ends came to 12 bases. The CDR3 region is CASSPKRVYEQYF. DNA of the CDR3: TGTGCCAGCAGCCCAAAGCGAGTTTACGAGCAGTACTTC.

CDR3 protein: CASSEGDRGTDTQYF. DNA for the CDR3: TGCGCCAGCAGTGAGGGGGACAGGGGCACAGATACGCAGTATTTT. This sequence joins TRBV10-1 and TRBJ2-3; 9 bases fit TRBD1. In germline, CDR1 is WNHNN, CDR2 SYGVQD (reference sequence). The V segment lost 2 bases and the J segment 1 base; nucleotides outside the gene matches: 1. The CDR3 covers 15 residues.